This passage covers 10 T cell receptor beta chains from one sample sequenced in a study of blood T cell repertoires in COVID-19. Generated by immunoSEQ multiplex PCR, the TCRdb table keeps only in-frame clones and is missing some. The table shows under 50,000 clones, with around 74% occurring only once. The sequenced sample was peripheral blood. These receptors were collected from a man in his 70s with acute or convalescent COVID-19.

Only one count was recorded for this clone. One end of the junction is discordant with germline, which a read error may explain. The chain couples TRBV7-7 to TRBJ2-1, with 7 bases identical to TRBD2. Germline CDR1 SSHAT, CDR2 FNYEAQ (reference sequence). CDR3 length: 16 residues. The CDR3 is CASSSGARSSYNEQFF. CDR3 DNA sequence: TGTGCTAGCAGCAGCGGGGCCCGGAGCTCCTACAATGAGCAGTTCTTC.

The chain carries TRBV12-3 or TRBV12-4 and TRBJ2-7, with D possibly matching TRBD2 (6 bases). The length of the CDR3 is 13 residues. V shed 3 bases and J shed 3 bases, with 9 bases lying between them. Here the CDR3 reads CASSLRDVYEQYF. The CDR3 region has the DNA TGTGCCAGCAGTTTGCGGGACGTCTACGAGCAGTACTTC.

The rearrangement links TRBV5-1 to TRBJ1-2; tentative D call: TRBD1 (5 bases). The CDR3 has 14 residues. V was pared by 3 bases and J by 0 bases, with 9 bases between. Germline lookup yields CDR1 SGHRS and CDR2 YFSETQ. The CDR3 DNA reads as TGCGCCAGCAGCTCCCGACAGACTAACTATGGCTACACCTTC. Translated, it gives CASSSRQTNYGYTF.

The V gene is TRBV5-1, the J gene TRBJ1-4; perhaps TRBD1 as D (5 bases). This CDR3 spans 15 amino acids. V gave up 4 bases and J gave up 7 bases, with 17 bases separating them. Germline loops: CDR1 SGHRS, CDR2 YFSETQ. The CDR3 sequence is CASSLLGGAGEKLFF. The CDR3 nucleotides read TGCGCCAGCAGCCTCCTGGGAGGGGCTGGTGAAAAACTGTTTTTT. Full variable domain (remainder filled in from reference TRBV5-1 and TRBJ1-4): KAGVTQTPRYLIKTRGQQVTLSCSPISGHRSVSWYQQTPGQGLQFLFEYFSETQRNKGNFPGRFSGRQFSNSRSEMNVSTLELGDSALYLCASSLLGGAGEKLFFGSGTQLSVL.

V usage is TRBV5-1 and J usage is TRBJ2-5, with 10 bases identical to TRBD2. The V gene end was trimmed by 0 bases and the J gene end by 0 bases; junction bases not matched to a gene: 11. This CDR3 has 19 amino acids. Germline CDR1 and CDR2: SGHRS and YFSETQ. The CDR3 coding sequence is TGCGCCAGCAGCTTGGGACCTAGCGGGAGAACCCTTTACCAAGAGACCCAGTACTTC. Amino acid sequence: CASSLGPSGRTLYQETQYF. The full variable domain, in which reference TRBV5-1 and TRBJ2-5 provide the parts outside the CDR3, is KAGVTQTPRYLIKTRGQQVTLSCSPISGHRSVSWYQQTPGQGLQFLFEYFSETQRNKGNFPGRFSGRQFSNSRSEMNVSTLELGDSALYLCASSLGPSGRTLYQETQYFGPGTRLLVL.

This sequence joins TRBV19 and TRBJ2-7, with 8 bases lining up with TRBD2. Trimming removed 5 bases from V and 2 bases from J; junction bases left unmatched: 5. CDR3 size: 14 residues. Germline V lookup: CDR1 LNHDA, CDR2 SQIVND (reference sequence). The DNA for the CDR3 is TGTGCCAGTAGTTTTACAGCGGGAGCCTACGAGCAGTACTTC. This codes for CASSFTAGAYEQYF.

Worth noting for this clone: The junction departs from germline at one end; a sequencing error may be responsible. The rearrangement uses TRBV6-1 and TRBJ1-1; 8 positions agree with TRBD1. The germline V gene encodes CDR1 MNHNS and CDR2 SASEGT. CDR3 length equals 16 residues. The CDR3 sequence: CASSEGTGVRNTEAFF. The CDR3 DNA is TGTGCCAGCAGCGAAGGGACAGGAGTCCGGAACACTGAAGCTTTCTTT.

The chain couples TRBV5-1 to TRBJ2-3, with a tentative D call TRBD2 (6 bases). This CDR3 spans 15 amino acids. V lost 0 bases, J lost 0 bases, and 8 bases lay in between. The germline V gene has CDR1 SGHRS and CDR2 YFSETQ. The CDR3 loop reads CASSLGGTSTDTQYF. CDR3 coding DNA: TGCGCCAGCAGCTTGGGAGGGACTAGCACAGATACGCAGTATTTT.

This chain uses TRBV19 with TRBJ1-2, with TRBD1 matching 7 bases. CDR3 length: 16 amino acids. Germline V CDR1 and CDR2: LNHDA, SQIVND (reference sequence). V was clipped by 2 bases and J by 5 bases; unmatched bases: 11. The CDR3 loop reads CASSISSGDSRYGYTF. The DNA for the CDR3 is TGTGCCAGTAGTATAAGTAGCGGGGACAGCCGATATGGCTACACCTTC.

The chain joins TRBV14 to TRBJ2-1; unclear D gene. Per germline, CDR1 SGHDN and CDR2 FVKESK. The CDR3 length is 16 residues. V shed 2 bases and J shed 0 bases, with 11 bases lying between them. This CDR3 is CASSQQPRSSYNEQFF. For the CDR3, the DNA is TGTGCCAGCAGCCAACAACCTCGCAGCTCCTACAATGAGCAGTTCTTC.